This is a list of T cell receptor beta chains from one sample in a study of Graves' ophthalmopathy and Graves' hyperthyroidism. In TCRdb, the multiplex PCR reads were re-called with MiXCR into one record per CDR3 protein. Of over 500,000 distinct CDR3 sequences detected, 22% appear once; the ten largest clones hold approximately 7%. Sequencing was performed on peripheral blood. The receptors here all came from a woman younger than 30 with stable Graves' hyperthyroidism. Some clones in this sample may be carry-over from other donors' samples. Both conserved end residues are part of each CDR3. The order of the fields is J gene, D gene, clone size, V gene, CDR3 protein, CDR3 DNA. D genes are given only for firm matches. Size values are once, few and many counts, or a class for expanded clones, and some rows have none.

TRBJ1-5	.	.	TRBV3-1	CASSQLGSNQPQHF	TGTGCCAGCAGCCAGTTGGGTAGCAATCAGCCCCAGCATTTT
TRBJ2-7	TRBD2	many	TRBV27	CATQLAGGAYEQYF	TGTGCCACCCAACTAGCGGGAGGAGCCTACGAGCAGTACTTC
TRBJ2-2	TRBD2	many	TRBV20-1	CSASGLAGGTGELFF	TGCAGTGCTAGCGGTTTAGCGGGAGGGACCGGGGAGCTGTTTTTT
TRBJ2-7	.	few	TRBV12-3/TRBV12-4	CASSPRWGSYEQYF	TGTGCCAGCAGTCCACGGTGGGGATCCTACGAGCAGTACTTC
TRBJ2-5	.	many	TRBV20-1	CSASGNGQETQYF	TGCAGTGCTAGCGGGAACGGCCAAGAGACCCAGTACTTC
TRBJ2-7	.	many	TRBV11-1	CASSLAGGGRMYEQYF	TGTGCCAGCAGCTTAGCTGGTGGAGGGAGGATGTACGAGCAGTACTTC
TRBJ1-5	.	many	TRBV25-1	CASSEDSLSQPQHF	TGTGCCAGCAGTGAAGACAGCTTGAGTCAGCCCCAGCATTTT
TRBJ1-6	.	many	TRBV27	CASSYTGTTIALHF	TGTGCCAGCAGTTATACAGGGACAACCATAGCACTCCACTTT
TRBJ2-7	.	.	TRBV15	CATSRDMESQYF	TGTGCCACCAGCAGAGATATGGAGTCTCAGTACTTC
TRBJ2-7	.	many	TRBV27	CASRPRDISYEQYF	TGTGCCAGCAGGCCGAGGGACATCTCCTACGAGCAGTACTTC
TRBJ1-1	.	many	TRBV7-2	CASSLAGTGEAFF	TGTGCCAGCAGCTTAGCGGGAACGGGGGAAGCTTTCTTT
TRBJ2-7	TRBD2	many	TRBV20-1	CSASKGLAGSSYEQYF	TGCAGTGCTAGTAAGGGACTAGCGGGATCTTCCTACGAGCAGTACTTC
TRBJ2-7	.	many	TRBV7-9	CASSPGAGSSEQYF	TGTGCCAGCAGCCCCGGCGCAGGTTCAAGCGAGCAGTACTTC
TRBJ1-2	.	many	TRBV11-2	CASSLVNGPRKGYTF	TGTGCCAGCAGCTTAGTTAATGGACCCCGTAAAGGCTACACCTTC
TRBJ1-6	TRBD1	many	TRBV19	CASSNLKTGLNNSPLHF	TGTGCCAGTAGTAACCTAAAGACAGGGCTGAATAATTCACCCCTCCACTTT
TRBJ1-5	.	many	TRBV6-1	CASSEAWGAGRHPSQHF	TGTGCCAGCAGTGAAGCCTGGGGTGCGGGGAGACACCCTTCCCAGCATTTT
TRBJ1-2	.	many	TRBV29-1	CSVEQGGRYGYTF	TGCAGCGTCGAACAGGGTGGGAGATATGGCTACACCTTC
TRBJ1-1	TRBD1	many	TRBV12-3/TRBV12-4	CASIPGTGGNTEAFF	TGTGCCAGCATTCCCGGGACAGGGGGCAACACTGAAGCTTTCTTT